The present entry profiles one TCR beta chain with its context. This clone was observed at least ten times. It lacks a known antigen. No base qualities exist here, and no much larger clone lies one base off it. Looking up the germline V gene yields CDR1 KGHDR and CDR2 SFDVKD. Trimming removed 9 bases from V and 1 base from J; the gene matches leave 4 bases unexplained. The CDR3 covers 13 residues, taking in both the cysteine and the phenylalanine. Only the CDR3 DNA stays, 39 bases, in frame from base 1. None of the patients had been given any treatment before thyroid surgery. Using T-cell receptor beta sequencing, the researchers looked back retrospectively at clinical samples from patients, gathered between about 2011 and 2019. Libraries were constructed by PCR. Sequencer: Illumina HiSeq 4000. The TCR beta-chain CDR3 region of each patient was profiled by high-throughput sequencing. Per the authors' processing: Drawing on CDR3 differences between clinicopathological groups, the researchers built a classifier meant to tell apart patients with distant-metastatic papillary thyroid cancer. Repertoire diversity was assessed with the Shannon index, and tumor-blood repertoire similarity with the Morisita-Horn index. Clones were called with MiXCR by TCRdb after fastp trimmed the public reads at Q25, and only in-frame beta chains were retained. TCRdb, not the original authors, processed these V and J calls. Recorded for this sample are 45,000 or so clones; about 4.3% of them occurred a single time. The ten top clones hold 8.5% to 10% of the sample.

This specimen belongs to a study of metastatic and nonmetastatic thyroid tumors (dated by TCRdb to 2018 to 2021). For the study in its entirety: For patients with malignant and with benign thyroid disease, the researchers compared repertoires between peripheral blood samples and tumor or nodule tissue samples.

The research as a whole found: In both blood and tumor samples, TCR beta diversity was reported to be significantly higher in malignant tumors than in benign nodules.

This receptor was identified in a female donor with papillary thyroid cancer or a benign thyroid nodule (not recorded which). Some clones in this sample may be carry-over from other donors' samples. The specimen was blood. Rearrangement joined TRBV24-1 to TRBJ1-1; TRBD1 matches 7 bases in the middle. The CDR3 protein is CATSWTGNTEAFF. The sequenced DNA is TGTGCCACCTCCTGGACAGGGAACACTGAAGCTTTCTTT.